This TCR beta chain was retrieved from a study of early T cells in non-severe SARS-CoV-2 infection. Study as a whole: Sequencing was performed on bulk RNA from unsorted whole blood, leaving chains unpaired.

Individual cDNA molecules received unique molecular identifiers. TCRdb reprocessed the 5' RACE reads with MiXCR, giving one entry per CDR3 protein. The table records approximately 66,000 distinct CDR3 sequences, roughly an eighth of them present only once. After removal of 4 bases from V and 2 bases from J, the junction contained 6 bases not matched to a gene. The germline gives CDR1 SGHRS, CDR2 YFSETQ. The CDR3 is 15 residues long. This clonotype was recorded many times. The sequence was collected from an adult who was a healthcare worker with PCR-confirmed SARS-CoV-2 infection or an uninfected control (not recorded which). Input material: whole blood. This rearrangement joins TRBV5-1 to TRBJ2-1, with 7 bases fitting TRBD2. The CDR3 DNA follows: TGCGCCAGCAGCCTCGTAGCGGGCCCCTACAATGAGCAGTTCTTC. This translates into CASSLVAGPYNEQFF.